Listed below are T cell receptor beta chains from one sample, sequenced in a study of T-cell reconstitution after alpha-beta-depleted transplantation in children. One entry per CDR3 protein, called by TCRdb with MiXCR from the PCR reads. The table lists 400,000 to 450,000 distinct CDR3 sequences, about 45% of them singletons. The specimen was PBMCs, collected before TCRalphabeta/CD19-depleted stem cell transplant. These receptors were collected from a girl under 10 years old with aplastic anemia, due to receive a stem cell transplant. The CDR3 runs from the conserved cysteine through the conserved F or W. D genes are given only for firm matches. Only part of the rows carry a size: once, few, many, or a class if the clone is expanded.

d_call	j_call	v_call	clone_size	cdr3_aa	cdr3_nt
-	TRBJ2-7	TRBV5-1	-	CASSSVYAGEQYF	TGCGCCAGCAGCTCCGTTTACGCCGGGGAGCAGTACTTC
TRBD1	TRBJ1-5	TRBV20-1	-	CSARADRANNQPQHF	TGCAGTGCTAGGGCTGACAGGGCGAACAATCAGCCCCAGCATTTT
TRBD2	TRBJ2-7	TRBV12-3/TRBV12-4	-	CASSLQRVLAASGVSYEQYF	TGTGCCAGCAGTTTACAAAGGGTACTAGCGGCCTCAGGGGTCTCCTACGAGCAGTACTTC
TRBD1	TRBJ1-2	TRBV6-1	-	CASSINDQTGVSGYTF	TGTGCCAGCAGTATTAACGACCAGACAGGGGTATCGGGCTACACCTTC
-	TRBJ2-3	TRBV27	-	CASSFVTGGTDTQYF	TGTGCCAGCAGTTTCGTGACGGGCGGAACAGATACGCAGTATTTT
TRBD1	TRBJ1-3	TRBV6-1	-	CASSEEGALGNTIYF	TGTGCCAGCAGTGAAGAGGGGGCTCTTGGAAACACCATATATTTT
TRBD2	TRBJ2-1	TRBV7-6	-	CASSSLTGLVNEQFF	TGTGCCAGCAGCTCCTTAACGGGACTAGTAAATGAGCAGTTCTTC
-	TRBJ2-5	TRBV4-1	once	CASSQVAARETQYF	TGCGCCAGCAGCCAAGTTGCAGCCCGGGAGACCCAGTACTTC
-	TRBJ2-5	TRBV28	many	CASSFAGTSIATQYF	TGTGCCAGCAGTTTTGCGGGAACCTCGATAGCGACCCAGTACTTC
-	TRBJ2-7	TRBV18	few	CASSPGSTYEQYF	TGTGCCAGCTCACCGGGCAGTACCTACGAGCAGTACTTC
TRBD1	TRBJ2-7	TRBV19	-	CASSIRDRGAQPYF	TGTGCCAGTAGTATCCGGGACAGGGGCGCACAGCCGTACTTC
-	TRBJ2-3	TRBV19	-	CASSILGNTDTQYF	TGTGCCAGTAGTATTCTTGGGAACACAGATACGCAGTATTTT
-	TRBJ2-7	TRBV20-1	many	CSARDRGRKKFQQYF	TGCAGTGCTAGAGATCGGGGTAGGAAGAAGTTCCAGCAGTACTTC
-	TRBJ1-1	TRBV7-9	-	CATSYPTANTEAFF	TGTGCCACCAGCTACCCGACAGCGAACACTGAAGCTTTCTTT
TRBD1	TRBJ2-5	TRBV6-2/TRBV6-3	many	CASSAGTGARETQYF	TGTGCCAGCAGTGCCGGGACAGGGGCTCGAGAGACCCAGTACTTC
-	TRBJ1-5	TRBV20-1	-	CSASGGHSNQPQHF	TGCAGTGCCTCCGGAGGACATAGCAATCAGCCCCAGCATTTT